The rows below give T cell receptor beta chains drawn from one sample of a study of blood T cell repertoires in COVID-19. Some clones are missing from TCRdb's copy, which holds only in-frame ones; the method was immunoSEQ multiplex PCR. The data contain fewer than 400,000 clones, roughly 91% of them singletons. Material for sequencing was peripheral blood. The receptors originated from a woman aged 25 to 39 with COVID-19, enrolled during active disease. Both conserved end residues are part of each CDR3. The D gene is left open where the match is weak. Clone size is given for some rows only: seen once, a few or many times, or a class if the clone is expanded.

D gene | clone size | J gene | V gene | CDR3 protein | CDR3 DNA
. | . | TRBJ2-7 | TRBV5-1 | CASSLARGTGTYEQYF | TGCGCCAGCAGCCTGGCCCGGGGGACTGGGACCTACGAGCAGTACTTC
TRBD1 | few | TRBJ1-5 | TRBV6-5 | CASSLDRDQPQHF | TGTGCCAGCAGTCTCGACAGGGATCAGCCCCAGCATTTT
TRBD2 | . | TRBJ2-1 | TRBV29-1 | CSFGRGGISGEQFF | TGCAGCTTCGGGAGGGGCGGCATAAGTGGTGAGCAGTTCTTC
TRBD1 | . | TRBJ1-2 | TRBV19 | CASKVAGGGYGYTF | TGTGCCAGTAAGGTGGCAGGGGGAGGCTATGGCTACACCTTC
. | . | TRBJ2-5 | TRBV18 | CASSPGGRETQYF | TGTGCCAGCTCACCAGGGGGCCGGGAGACCCAGTACTTC
. | . | TRBJ2-1 | TRBV5-4 | CASSSPPDNEQFF | TGTGCCAGCAGCTCCCCTCCCGACAATGAGCAGTTCTTC
. | . | TRBJ2-4 | TRBV6-2/TRBV6-3 | CASSYSGSTNIQYF | TGTGCCAGCAGTTACTCGGGCAGTACTAACATTCAGTACTTC
. | . | TRBJ1-5 | TRBV27 | CASSPQGFRQPQHF | TGTGCCAGCAGTCCCCAGGGGTTTCGGCAGCCCCAGCATTTT
. | . | TRBJ1-3 | TRBV11-2 | CASSLAGGNTIYF | TGTGCCAGCAGCTTAGCCGGTGGAAACACCATATATTTT
. | . | TRBJ1-1 | TRBV7-9 | CASSTGLLNTEAFF | TGTGCCAGCAGTACGGGACTCCTGAACACTGAAGCTTTCTTT
. | . | TRBJ1-5 | TRBV11-2 | CASSLDRSQPQHF | TGTGCCAGCAGCTTAGATCGCAGTCAGCCCCAGCATTTT
. | . | TRBJ1-4 | TRBV7-3 | CASPPGYPTGPNEKLFF | TGTGCCAGCCCACCCGGGTACCCTACAGGGCCAAATGAAAAACTGTTTTTT
. | . | TRBJ2-3 | TRBV5-4 | CASSLEDTQYF | TGTGCCAGCAGCTTAGAGGATACGCAGTATTTT
. | few | TRBJ1-3 | TRBV11-3 | CASSPRGGTSGNTIYF | TGTGCCAGCAGCCCCCGGGGTGGGACATCTGGAAACACCATATATTTT
TRBD2 | . | TRBJ2-1 | TRBV7-3 | CASSQLAVSYNEQFF | TGTGCCAGCAGCCAACTAGCGGTATCCTACAATGAGCAGTTCTTC
TRBD1 | . | TRBJ2-2 | TRBV6-5 | CASRGQELNTGELFF | TGTGCCAGCAGAGGACAGGAATTGAACACCGGGGAGCTGTTTTTT
. | . | TRBJ1-2 | TRBV6-5 | CASSSMNRVRYGYTF | TGTGCCAGCAGTTCCATGAACAGGGTGCGGTATGGCTACACCTTC
. | . | TRBJ1-1 | TRBV6-4 | CASSLGAGTEAFF | TGTGCCAGCAGTCTGGGGGCTGGCACTGAAGCTTTCTTT
TRBD1 | . | TRBJ1-2 | TRBV4-2 | CASSLGTGGPTSYGYTF | TGTGCCAGCAGTCTCGGGACAGGGGGGCCCACGAGCTATGGCTACACCTTC
. | . | TRBJ1-1 | TRBV11-3 | CASSSLRFQGNTEAFF | TGTGCCAGCAGCTCGTTACGATTCCAGGGGAACACTGAAGCTTTCTTT
. | . | TRBJ2-5 | TRBV28 | CASSRVQGRLAETQYF | TGTGCCAGCAGTCGAGTCCAGGGCAGACTCGCAGAGACCCAGTACTTC
. | . | TRBJ1-6 | TRBV2 | CAGRQLSSYNSPLHF | TGTGCCGGTCGACAGTTAAGCTCCTATAATTCACCCCTCCACTTT
. | . | TRBJ2-5 | TRBV3-1/TRBV3-2 | CASSRLQGRSETQYF | TGTGCCAGCAGCCGACTACAGGGGAGGTCGGAGACCCAGTACTTC
TRBD1 | . | TRBJ1-1 | TRBV5-1 | CASSSQGVGTEAFF | TGCGCCAGCAGCTCGCAGGGGGTTGGCACTGAAGCTTTCTTT
. | once | TRBJ1-4 | TRBV21-1 | CASPDQGCINEKLFF | TGTGCCAGCCCCGACCAGGGCTGCATTAATGAAAAACTGTTTTTT
. | . | TRBJ1-1 | TRBV5-5 | CASSLERGSPEAFF | TGTGCCAGCAGCTTGGAGAGGGGGAGCCCTGAAGCTTTCTTT
TRBD1 | . | TRBJ1-1 | TRBV29-1 | CSGVRDRDTEAFF | TGCAGCGGGGTCCGGGACAGGGACACTGAAGCTTTCTTT
TRBD2 | . | TRBJ2-5 | TRBV7-9 | CASSFIGSGTKQETQYF | TGTGCCAGCAGCTTTATTGGAAGCGGGACCAAACAGGAGACCCAGTACTTC
. | . | TRBJ1-3 | TRBV4-1 | CASSYDGNSGNTIYF | TGCGCCAGCAGCTACGACGGGAACTCTGGAAACACCATATATTTT
TRBD1 | once | TRBJ1-4 | TRBV7-9 | CASSNRDRGLTNEKLFF | TGTGCCAGCAGTAACCGGGACAGGGGTCTTACTAATGAAAAACTGTTTTTT
. | . | TRBJ2-5 | TRBV21-1 | CASSKGTRLVSAQETQYF | TGTGCCAGCAGCAAAGGGACCCGACTAGTATCGGCCCAAGAGACCCAGTACTTC
. | . | TRBJ2-7 | TRBV7-2 | CASSLGVGQYEQYF | TGTGCCAGCAGCTTAGGAGTTGGGCAGTACGAGCAGTACTTC
. | . | TRBJ1-4 | TRBV5-1 | CASSLEAPGTNEKLFF | TGCGCCAGCAGCTTGGAGGCCCCGGGAACTAATGAAAAACTGTTTTTT
TRBD1 | . | TRBJ1-2 | TRBV2 | CASSGDSKYGYTF | TGTGCCAGCAGTGGGGACAGCAAGTATGGCTACACCTTC
. | . | TRBJ1-1 | TRBV19 | CASSMYGGRTEAFF | TGTGCCAGTAGTATGTACGGGGGGAGGACTGAAGCTTTCTTT
. | . | TRBJ2-3 | TRBV6-6 | CASSLDRSTDTQYF | TGTGCCAGCAGTCTAGACAGAAGCACAGATACGCAGTATTTT
TRBD1 | . | TRBJ2-3 | TRBV27 | CASSPTGADTQYF | TGTGCCAGCAGTCCGACAGGGGCAGATACGCAGTATTTT
. | . | TRBJ1-6 | TRBV27 | CASRDGQLPSLHF | TGTGCCAGCAGGGATGGACAGCTTCCATCTCTCCACTTT
. | . | TRBJ1-5 | TRBV27 | CASSLGGSFNQPQHF | TGTGCCAGCAGTTTGGGAGGGAGTTTCAATCAGCCCCAGCATTTT
. | . | TRBJ1-5 | TRBV6-6 | CASSPAAELNSNQPQHF | TGTGCCAGCAGTCCCGCCGCGGAACTCAATAGCAATCAGCCCCAGCATTTT
. | . | TRBJ2-5 | TRBV11-2 | CASSPRETQYF | TGTGCCAGCAGCCCCCGAGAGACCCAGTACTTC
. | . | TRBJ2-2 | TRBV7-2 | CASSPPTGELFF | TGTGCCAGCAGCCCTCCCACCGGGGAGCTGTTTTTT
. | once | TRBJ1-1 | TRBV1 | CTSSRHPGGTEAFF | TGCACCAGCAGTCGACACCCAGGGGGTACTGAAGCTTTCTTT
TRBD2 | . | TRBJ2-2 | TRBV5-1 | CASSPTSGGNTGELFF | TGCGCCAGCAGCCCGACTAGCGGGGGGAACACCGGGGAGCTGTTTTTT
TRBD1 | . | TRBJ2-2 | TRBV27 | CASSLGQGETGELFF | TGTGCCAGCAGTTTGGGGCAGGGGGAAACCGGGGAGCTGTTTTTT
. | . | TRBJ2-5 | TRBV5-8 | CASRANQGWQETQYF | TGTGCCAGCAGGGCTAATCAGGGGTGGCAAGAGACCCAGTACTTC
. | . | TRBJ1-2 | TRBV2 | CASSDGAPRLYGYTF | TGTGCCAGCAGTGATGGGGCTCCCCGGTTATATGGCTACACCTTC
TRBD1 | . | TRBJ1-5 | TRBV6-5 | CASRRDRGQQPQHF | TGTGCCAGCAGGAGGGACAGGGGGCAACAGCCCCAGCATTTT